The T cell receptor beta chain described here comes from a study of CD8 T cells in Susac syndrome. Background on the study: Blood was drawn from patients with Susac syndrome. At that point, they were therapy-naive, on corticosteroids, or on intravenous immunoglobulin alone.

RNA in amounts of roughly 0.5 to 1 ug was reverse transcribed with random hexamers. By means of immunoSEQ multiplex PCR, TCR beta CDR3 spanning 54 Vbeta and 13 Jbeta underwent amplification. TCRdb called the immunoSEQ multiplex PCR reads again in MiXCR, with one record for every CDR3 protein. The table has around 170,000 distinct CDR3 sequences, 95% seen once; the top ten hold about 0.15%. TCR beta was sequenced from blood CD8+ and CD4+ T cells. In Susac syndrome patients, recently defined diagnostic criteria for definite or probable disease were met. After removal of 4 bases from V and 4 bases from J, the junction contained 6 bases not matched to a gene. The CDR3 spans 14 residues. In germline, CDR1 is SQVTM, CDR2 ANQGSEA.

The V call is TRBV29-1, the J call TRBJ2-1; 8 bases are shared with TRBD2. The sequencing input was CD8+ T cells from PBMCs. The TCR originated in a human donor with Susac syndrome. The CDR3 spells CSVAPSGPYNEQFF. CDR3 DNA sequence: TGCAGCGTTGCGCCTAGCGGGCCATACAATGAGCAGTTCTTC.